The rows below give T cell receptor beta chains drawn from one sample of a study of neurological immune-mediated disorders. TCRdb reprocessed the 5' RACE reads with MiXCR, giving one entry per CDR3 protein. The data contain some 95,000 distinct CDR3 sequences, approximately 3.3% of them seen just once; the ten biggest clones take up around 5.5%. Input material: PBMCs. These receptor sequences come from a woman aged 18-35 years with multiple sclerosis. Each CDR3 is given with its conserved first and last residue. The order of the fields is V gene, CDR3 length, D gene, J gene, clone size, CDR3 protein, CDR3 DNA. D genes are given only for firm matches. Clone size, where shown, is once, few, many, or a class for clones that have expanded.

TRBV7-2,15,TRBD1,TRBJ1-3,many,CASSGRDRNGNTIYF,TGTGCCAGCAGCGGCCGGGACAGGAATGGAAACACCATATATTTT
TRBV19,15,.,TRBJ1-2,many,CASSFRVTAFYGYTF,TGTGCCAGTAGCTTTAGAGTGACAGCGTTCTATGGCTACACCTTC
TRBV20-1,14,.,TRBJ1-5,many,CSASASRGNQPQHF,TGCAGTGCTAGTGCATCACGGGGGAATCAGCCCCAGCATTTT
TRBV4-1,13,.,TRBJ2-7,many,CASSQDGHREQYF,TGCGCCAGCAGCCAAGATGGGCACCGGGAGCAGTACTTC
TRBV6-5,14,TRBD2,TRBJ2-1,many,CASSVLAGANEQFF,TGTGCCAGCAGCGTACTAGCGGGGGCCAATGAGCAGTTCTTC
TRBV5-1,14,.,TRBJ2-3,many,CASSFGSLGDTQYF,TGCGCCAGCAGCTTCGGTTCCCTCGGAGATACGCAGTATTTT
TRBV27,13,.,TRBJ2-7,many,CASRGTDSYEQYF,TGTGCCAGCAGGGGGACGGATAGTTACGAGCAGTACTTC
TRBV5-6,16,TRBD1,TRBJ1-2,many,CASSSERDSFIYGYTF,TGTGCCAGCAGCTCGGAGAGGGACAGCTTTATCTATGGCTACACCTTC
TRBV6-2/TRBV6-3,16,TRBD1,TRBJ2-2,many,CASRRTGAGNTGELFF,TGTGCCAGCAGACGGACAGGGGCGGGCAACACCGGGGAGCTGTTTTTT
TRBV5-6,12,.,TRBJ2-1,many,CASSLPGQGQFF,TGTGCCAGCAGCTTGCCAGGCCAAGGGCAGTTCTTC
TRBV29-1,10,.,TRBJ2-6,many,CSAGDEVLTF,TGCAGCGCCGGTGATGAAGTCCTGACTTTC
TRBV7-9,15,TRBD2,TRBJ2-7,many,CASSPLADGSYEQYF,TGTGCCAGCAGCCCCCTAGCGGACGGTTCCTACGAGCAGTACTTC
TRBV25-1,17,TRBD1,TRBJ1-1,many,CASSESRTGGGGTEAFF,TGTGCCAGCAGTGAATCCAGGACAGGGGGCGGGGGCACTGAAGCTTTCTTT
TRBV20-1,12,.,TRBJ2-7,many,CSANRETYEQYF,TGCAGTGCTAATCGGGAGACCTACGAGCAGTACTTC
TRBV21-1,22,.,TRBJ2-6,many,CAILIPGTGGITLSSGANVLTF,TGTGCCATCCTCATCCCCGGGACAGGAGGTATCACATTGAGCTCTGGGGCCAACGTCCTGACTTTC
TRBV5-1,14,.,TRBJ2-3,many,CASSEGDRTDTQYF,TGCGCCAGCAGTGAGGGGGACCGCACAGATACGCAGTATTTT
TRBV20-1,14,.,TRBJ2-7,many,CSASKAPQGHEQYF,TGCAGTGCTAGTAAAGCCCCCCAGGGCCACGAGCAGTACTTC
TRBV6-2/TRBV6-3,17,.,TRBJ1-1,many,CASSYSSRAGLTTEAFF,TGTGCCAGCAGTTACTCGTCCAGGGCAGGGCTGACCACTGAAGCTTTCTTT
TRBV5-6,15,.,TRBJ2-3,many,CASSLRGGFTDTQYF,TGTGCCAGCAGCTTAAGGGGCGGGTTCACAGATACGCAGTATTTT
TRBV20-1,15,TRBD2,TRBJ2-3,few,CSAKTHGTSTDTQYF,TGCAGTGCAAAAACCCACGGGACTAGTACAGATACCCAGTATTTT
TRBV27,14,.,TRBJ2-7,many,CASRPTGTTYEQYF,TGTGCCAGCAGACCAACCGGGACCACCTACGAGCAGTACTTC
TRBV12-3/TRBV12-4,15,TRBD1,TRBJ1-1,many,CASSLAGTGGTEAFF,TGTGCCAGCAGTTTAGCCGGGACAGGGGGCACTGAAGCTTTCTTT
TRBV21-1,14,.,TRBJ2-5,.,CAKNRAFQEETQYF,TGTGCCAAGAACAGGGCTTTTCAGGAAGAGACCCAGTACTTC
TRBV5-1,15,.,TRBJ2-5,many,CASRGATGPQETQYF,TGCGCCAGCAGGGGCGCGACGGGGCCCCAAGAGACCCAGTACTTC
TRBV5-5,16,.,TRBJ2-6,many,CASSPGGGAGANVLTF,TGTGCCAGCAGCCCAGGAGGCGGGGCTGGGGCCAACGTCCTGACTTTC
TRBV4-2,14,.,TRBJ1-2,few,CASKPNSLPLGYTF,TGTGCCAGCAAGCCAAACAGTTTACCGCTAGGCTACACCTTC
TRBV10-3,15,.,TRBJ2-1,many,CAIRIAVSSYNEQFF,TGTGCCATCAGGATAGCGGTTAGCTCCTACAATGAGCAGTTCTTC
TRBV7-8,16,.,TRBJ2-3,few,CASSYPGGGQQDTQYF,TGTGCCAGCAGCTATCCGGGCGGGGGCCAGCAGGATACGCAGTATTTT
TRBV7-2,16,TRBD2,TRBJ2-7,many,CASSTRASGGADEQYF,TGTGCCAGCAGCACCAGAGCTAGCGGGGGGGCCGACGAGCAGTACTTC
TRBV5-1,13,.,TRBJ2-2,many,CASSPTPTGELFF,TGCGCCAGCAGCCCCACCCCAACCGGGGAGCTGTTTTTT
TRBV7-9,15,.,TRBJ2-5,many,CASSFGRQSQETQYF,TGTGCCAGCAGCTTCGGGCGACAGTCCCAAGAGACCCAGTACTTC
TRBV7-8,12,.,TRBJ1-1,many,CASSKNRAEAFF,TGTGCCAGCAGTAAGAACAGGGCTGAAGCTTTCTTT
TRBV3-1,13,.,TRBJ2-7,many,CASSQKVFHEQYF,TGTGCCAGCAGCCAAAAAGTTTTTCACGAGCAGTACTTC
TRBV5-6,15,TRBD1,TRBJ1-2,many,CASSLRTGKDYGYTF,TGTGCCAGCAGCTTAAGGACAGGGAAGGACTATGGCTACACCTTC
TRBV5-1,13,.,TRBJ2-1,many,CASSVGQGDEQFF,TGCGCCAGCAGCGTCGGACAAGGCGATGAGCAGTTCTTC
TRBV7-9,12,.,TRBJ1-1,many,CASTWGDTEAFF,TGTGCCAGCACCTGGGGGGACACTGAAGCTTTCTTT
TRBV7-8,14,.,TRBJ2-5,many,CASRPLGNQETQYF,TGTGCCAGCAGGCCCCTCGGCAACCAAGAGACCCAGTACTTC
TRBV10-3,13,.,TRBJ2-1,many,CAISESTSNEQFF,TGTGCCATCAGTGAGTCTACTAGCAATGAGCAGTTCTTC
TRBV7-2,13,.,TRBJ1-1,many,CASSLESRTEAFF,TGTGCCAGCAGCTTAGAATCACGGACTGAAGCTTTCTTT
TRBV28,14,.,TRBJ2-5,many,CASSSTGAQETQYF,TGTGCCAGCAGTTCTACAGGCGCCCAAGAGACCCAGTACTTC
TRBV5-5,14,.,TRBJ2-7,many,CASRVWGRAREQYF,TGTGCCAGCAGAGTTTGGGGCCGGGCGCGAGAGCAGTACTTC